This T cell receptor beta chain was sequenced for a study of beta chain features in type 1 diabetes. Investigators reverse transcribed all isolated RNA, so they sequenced expressed TCRB transcripts. Here immunoSEQ multiplex PCR was the method, and the copy in TCRdb shows in-frame clones only, minus some. The sample lists some 640,000 clones, more than 13% occurring once. Germline loops: CDR1 SEHNR, CDR2 FQNEAQ (reference sequence). This CDR3 region has 14 residues. Between the trimmed V and J ends, which lost 5 bases and 5 bases, there was a span of 12 bases. The table lists this clone with a few counts. Its antigen is not identified. General study results and limits: All four CD4+ subsets of Type 1 diabetes patients contained TCRB CDR3s that were moderately but significantly shorter.

V gene TRBV7-9 combines with J gene TRBJ1-4; D may be TRBD1 (6 bases). The TCR was taken from a man aged 18 to 30 with type 1 diabetes. The source material was naive CD4+ T cells from blood. CDR3 protein: CASSHGQGNEKLFF. The CDR3 DNA sequence: TGTGCCAGCAGCCATGGGCAGGGGAATGAAAAACTGTTTTTT.